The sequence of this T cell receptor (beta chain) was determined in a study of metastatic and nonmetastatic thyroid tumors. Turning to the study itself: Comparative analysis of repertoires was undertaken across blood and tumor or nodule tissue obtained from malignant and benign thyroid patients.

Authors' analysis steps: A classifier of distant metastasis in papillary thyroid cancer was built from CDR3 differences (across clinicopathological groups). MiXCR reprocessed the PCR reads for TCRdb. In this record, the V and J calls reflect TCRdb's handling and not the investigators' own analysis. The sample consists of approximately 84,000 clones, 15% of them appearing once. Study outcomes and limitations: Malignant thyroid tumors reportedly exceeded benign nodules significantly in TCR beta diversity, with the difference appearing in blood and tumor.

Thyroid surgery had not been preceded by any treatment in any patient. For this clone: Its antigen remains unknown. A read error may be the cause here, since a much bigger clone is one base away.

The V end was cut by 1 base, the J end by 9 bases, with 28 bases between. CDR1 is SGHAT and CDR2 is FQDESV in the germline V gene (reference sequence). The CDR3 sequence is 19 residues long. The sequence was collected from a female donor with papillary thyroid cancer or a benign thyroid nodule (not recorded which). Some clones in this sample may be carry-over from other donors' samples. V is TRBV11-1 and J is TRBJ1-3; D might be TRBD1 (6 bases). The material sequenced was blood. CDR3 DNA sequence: TGTGCCAGCAGCTTAGGTCCACCCTCGGGGCAGGGGAGGAGAAGCACCATATATTTT. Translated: CASSLGPPSGQGRRSTIYF.